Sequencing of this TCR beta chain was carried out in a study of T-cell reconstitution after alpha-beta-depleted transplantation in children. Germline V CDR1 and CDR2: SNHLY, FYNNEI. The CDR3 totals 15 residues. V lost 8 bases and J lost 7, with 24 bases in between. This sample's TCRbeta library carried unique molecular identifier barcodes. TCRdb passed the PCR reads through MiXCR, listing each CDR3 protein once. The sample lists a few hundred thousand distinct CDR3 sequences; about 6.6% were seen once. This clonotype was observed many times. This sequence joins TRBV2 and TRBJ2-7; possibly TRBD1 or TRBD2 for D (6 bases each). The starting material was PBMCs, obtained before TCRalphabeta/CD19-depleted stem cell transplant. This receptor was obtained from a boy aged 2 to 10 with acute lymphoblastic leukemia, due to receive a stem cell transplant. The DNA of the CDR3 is TGTGCCAGCCTAAAGAATCCGGGGGACATCGGGGAGCAGTACTTC. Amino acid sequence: CASLKNPGDIGEQYF.